The clone carrying this T cell receptor beta chain was observed at least ten times. The record originates from a study of T cells in Graves' hyperthyroidism and ophthalmopathy. Germline loops: CDR1 SQVTM, CDR2 ANQGSEA. The CDR3 covers 14 residues. Trimming left V 6 bases short and J 0 bases short, with 12 bases between. Patients showing uncontrolled infection, other autoimmune disease, pregnancy or lactation were ineligible. The investigators amplified TCR beta CDR3 regions from RNA transcripts. A set of HTBI primers served as the primers for a first-round RT-PCR of the TCR CDR3. TCRdb ran MiXCR on the multiplex PCR reads and lists one entry per CDR3 protein. Of 800,000 or so distinct CDR3 sequences listed, more than 30% were seen once; the top ten hold 8% to 9%.

Sample: blood. This chain links TRBV29-1 with TRBJ1-3, with unresolved D. This sequence was found in a man between 18 and 35 years old with Graves' hyperthyroidism. The CDR3 DNA reads as TGCAGCGTGGTAACATCGAGCTCTGGAAACACCATATATTTT. The encoded protein is CSVVTSSSGNTIYF.